Each of the 14 T cell receptor beta chains below was sequenced from the same sample in a study of early T cells in non-severe SARS-CoV-2 infection. TCRdb recomputed calls from the 5' RACE reads with MiXCR, one row per CDR3 protein. The repertoire holds fewer than 85,000 distinct CDR3 sequences, with about 11% as singletons. This specimen consisted of whole blood, obtained at baseline. The receptors were gathered from an adult who was a healthcare worker with PCR-confirmed SARS-CoV-2 infection or an uninfected control (not recorded which).

The table lists this clonotype with many counts. The V call is TRBV7-2, the J call TRBJ2-1; D remains ambiguous. The CDR3 is 15 residues long. Trimming left V 0 bases short and J 2 bases short, with 8 bases between. CDR1 and CDR2 from the germline V gene are SGHTA and FQGNSA. The CDR3 spells CASSLAPGTYNEQFF. CDR3 sequence (DNA): TGTGCCAGCAGCTTAGCCCCAGGCACCTACAATGAGCAGTTCTTC.

This clonotype has just a few counts. The chain uses TRBV20-1 and TRBJ1-1; 11 positions match TRBD1. The CDR3 runs to 15 residues. CDR1 and CDR2 (germline): DFQATT, SNEGSKA (reference sequence). The V and J ends lost 6 bases and 5 bases, in that order; junction bases with no gene match: 11. The CDR3 protein is CSAGTGQGAKTEAFF. The DNA for the CDR3 is TGCAGTGCGGGGACCGGACAGGGGGCAAAGACTGAAGCTTTCTTT.

This clonotype was seen more than once but under ten times. The chain joins TRBV6-1 to TRBJ2-1; D gene uncertain. The ends were cut back, 4 bases at V and 3 bases at J, with 7 bases in the middle. Germline V CDR1 and CDR2: MNHNS, SASEGT. There are 13 residues in the CDR3. Here the CDR3 reads CASSVSNYNEQFF. CDR3 in DNA: TGTGCCAGCAGTGTATCCAACTACAATGAGCAGTTCTTC.

The chain employs TRBV25-1 and TRBJ2-1; weak D call: TRBD1 (5 bases). V lost 1 base, J lost 5 bases, and 12 bases lay in between. Germline V lookup: CDR1 MGHDK, CDR2 SYGVNS. The CDR3 has 15 amino acids. CDR3 region: CASSEWIQGNNEQFF. The CDR3, as DNA: TGTGCCAGCAGTGAATGGATCCAGGGAAACAATGAGCAGTTCTTC.

This clonotype was seen ten or more times. Relative to the germline gene, one junction end is altered; a read error may explain this. This rearrangement joins TRBV29-1 to TRBJ2-6; D possibly corresponds to TRBD1 (5 bases). The CDR3 extends over 16 amino acids. The germline CDR1 and CDR2 sequences are SQVTM and ANQGSEA. CDR3 DNA sequence: TGCAGCGTTGAAGAGCCCGTCACGTCTGGGGCCAATGTCCTGACTTTC. It specifies CSVEEPVTSGANVLTF.

The rearrangement uses TRBV5-1 and TRBJ2-7; a weak D match, TRBD1 (7 bases). Trimming pared 0 bases from V and 0 bases from J, leaving 13 bases between. CDR3 size: 16 residues. CDR1 and CDR2 from the germline V gene are SGHRS and YFSETQ. CDR3 residues: CASSLEGGQISYEQYF. In nucleotides, the CDR3 is TGCGCCAGCAGCTTGGAGGGGGGACAGATCTCCTACGAGCAGTACTTC.

This clonotype was counted a few times. The V gene is TRBV5-4, the J gene TRBJ1-4; D is ambiguous. The V and J ends lost 0 bases and 6 bases respectively, with 9 bases between them. The length of the CDR3 is 14 residues. Germline CDR1 and CDR2: SGHNT and YYREEE (reference sequence). The CDR3, as DNA: TGTGCCAGCAGCTTGGAGGTGGGAGATGAAAAACTGTTTTTT. Its protein is CASSLEVGDEKLFF.

This clonotype was seen only a few times. V is TRBV28 and J is TRBJ2-5; D is unclear. The germline gives CDR1 MDHEN, CDR2 SYDVKM. V lost 6 bases, J lost 7 bases, and 6 bases lay in between. The CDR3 is 10 residues long. CDR3 protein: CASRRRTQYF. The CDR3 nucleotides are TGTGCCAGCAGGAGGCGGACCCAGTACTTC.

This clonotype was seen at least ten times. The chain is built from TRBV20-1 and TRBJ2-1; D not resolved. This CDR3 is 13 amino acids long. Trimming stripped 8 bases from V and 12 bases from J, with 23 bases between. Germline values: CDR1 DFQATT, CDR2 SNEGSKA (reference sequence). The DNA for the CDR3 is TGCAGTACCCGCCCCCACTCGACGGGTAGGCAGTTCTTC. Its protein is CSTRPHSTGRQFF.

Many counts were recorded for this clonotype. The chain is built from TRBV29-1 and TRBJ1-2; D not certain. Germline loops: CDR1 SQVTM, CDR2 ANQGSEA. Trimming removed 6 bases from V and 8 bases from J, with 19 bases in between. The CDR3 spans 13 residues. This CDR3 is CSVETASGVGYTF. The CDR3 DNA reads as TGCAGCGTCGAGACCGCTAGCGGGGTCGGCTACACCTTC.

This clonotype was seen more than once but under ten times. The germline gene is not matched at one end of the junction; a read error may be the cause. The V call is TRBV5-4, the J call TRBJ2-7; D may correspond to TRBD1 or TRBD2 (5 bases each). This CDR3 is built from 14 residues. Germline assignment: CDR1 SGHNT and CDR2 YYREEE (reference sequence). DNA of the CDR3: TGTGCCAGCAGCCCCGGGACGGTTAGTTACGAGAAGTACTTC. Amino acids: CASSPGTVSYEKYF. Filled out from reference TRBV5-4 and TRBJ2-7, the complete variable domain reads ETGVTQSPTHLIKTRGQQVTLRCSSQSGHNTVSWYQQALGQGPQFIFQYYREEENGRGNFPPRFSGLQFPNYSSELNVNALELDDSALYLCASSPGTVSYEKYFGPGTRLTVT.

This clonotype was observed a handful of times. This sequence joins TRBV7-6 and TRBJ2-1; no clear D. Trimming removed 5 bases at V and 8 bases at J, with 13 bases between. CDR3 length: 13 residues. In germline, CDR1 is SGHVS, CDR2 FNYEAQ. The CDR3, as DNA: TGTGCCAGCAGCATAGACTGGACGGATGAGCAGTTCTTC. It codes for CASSIDWTDEQFF.

The chain links TRBV6-1 to TRBJ1-1; D not certain. The CDR3 runs 12 residues. Trimming shortened V by 6 bases and J by 11 bases, and 16 bases separated the two germline ends. Germline lookup yields CDR1 MNHNS and CDR2 SASEGT. The CDR3 bases are TGTGCCAGCAGCGCGGCCTATCCGGCGGCTTTCTTT. Residues: CASSAAYPAAFF.

This sequence joins TRBV20-1 and TRBJ1-3; 8 bases map to TRBD1. The CDR3 contains 14 residues. The J segment lost 3 bases and the V segment lost 6 bases, leaving 7 bases of the junction unmatched. Germline V lookup: CDR1 DFQATT, CDR2 SNEGSKA (reference sequence). The CDR3: CSAPRQGFGNTIYF. The CDR3 DNA follows: TGCAGTGCCCCGAGACAGGGGTTTGGAAACACCATATATTTT.